This TCR beta chain comes out of a study of cytomegalovirus exposure and HLA in healthy donors. About the study: Earlier, almost 120 million unique TCR beta sequences were recovered from roughly 170 million T cells by an analysis.

General observations from the study: An assumption of roughly uniform sequencing depth across donors underlay the presence/absence analyses. There were a few CMV-associated chains whose specificity for CMV antigens was confirmed in vitro.

This clone was seen once. Its antigen is still unknown. This CDR3 has 15 amino acids. V was clipped by 4 bases and J by 3 bases, with 17 bases between them. CDR1 and CDR2 from the germline V gene are SGHNT and YYREEE (reference sequence). The PCR made use of 60 Vbeta and 13 Jbeta primers. Produced via immunoSEQ multiplex PCR; TCRdb's table is partial and in-frame only. The sample comprises approximately 170,000 clones, about 80% of which are singletons, and around a tenth rests with the top ten. V is TRBV5-4 and J is TRBJ2-7, with TRBD2 as a possible D gene (7 bases). The TCR sequence derives from a man aged 18 to 29 in good health and CMV-seropositive. The sample comprised PBMCs. CDR3 protein: CASSRGGSSLYEQYF. In DNA form, the CDR3 reads TGTGCCAGCAGCAGGGGGGGGTCGTCGCTCTACGAGCAGTACTTC.